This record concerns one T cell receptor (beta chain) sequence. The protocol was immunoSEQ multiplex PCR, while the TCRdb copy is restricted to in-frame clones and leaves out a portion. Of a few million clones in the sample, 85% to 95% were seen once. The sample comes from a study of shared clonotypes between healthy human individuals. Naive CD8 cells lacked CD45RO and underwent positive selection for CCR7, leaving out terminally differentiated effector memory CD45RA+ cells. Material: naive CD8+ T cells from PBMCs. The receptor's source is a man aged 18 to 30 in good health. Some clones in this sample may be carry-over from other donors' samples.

CDR3 bases: TGCGCCAGCAGCTTGGTCCCGAATCAGCCCCAGCATTTT. Translated: CASSLVPNQPQHF. The genes are TRBV5-1 and TRBJ1-5; D is uncertain. The germline CDR1 and CDR2 sequences are SGHRS and YFSETQ. The CDR3 is 13 amino acids. V was trimmed by 0 bases and J by 4 bases, leaving 5 bases between them.